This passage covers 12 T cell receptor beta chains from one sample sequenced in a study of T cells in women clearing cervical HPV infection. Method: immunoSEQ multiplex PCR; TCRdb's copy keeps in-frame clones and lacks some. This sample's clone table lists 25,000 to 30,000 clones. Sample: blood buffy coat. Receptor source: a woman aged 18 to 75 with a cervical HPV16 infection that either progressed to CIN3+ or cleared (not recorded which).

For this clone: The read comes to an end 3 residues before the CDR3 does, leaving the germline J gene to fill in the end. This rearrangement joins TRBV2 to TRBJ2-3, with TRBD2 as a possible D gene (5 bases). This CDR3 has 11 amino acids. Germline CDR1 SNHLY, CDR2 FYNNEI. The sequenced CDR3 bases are TGTGCCAGCAGTGGTCCGGGGACG. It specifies CASSGPGT. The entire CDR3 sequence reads CASSGPGTQYF.

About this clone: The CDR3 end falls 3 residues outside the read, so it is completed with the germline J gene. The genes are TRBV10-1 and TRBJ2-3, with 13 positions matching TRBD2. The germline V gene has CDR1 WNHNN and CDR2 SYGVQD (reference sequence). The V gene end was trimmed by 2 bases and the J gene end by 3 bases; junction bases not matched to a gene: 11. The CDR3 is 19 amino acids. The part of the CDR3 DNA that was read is TGCGCCAGCAGTGAGAAAAGGACTAGCGGGGGCTTACCGACAGATACG. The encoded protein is CASSEKRTSGGLPTDT. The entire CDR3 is CASSEKRTSGGLPTDTQYF.

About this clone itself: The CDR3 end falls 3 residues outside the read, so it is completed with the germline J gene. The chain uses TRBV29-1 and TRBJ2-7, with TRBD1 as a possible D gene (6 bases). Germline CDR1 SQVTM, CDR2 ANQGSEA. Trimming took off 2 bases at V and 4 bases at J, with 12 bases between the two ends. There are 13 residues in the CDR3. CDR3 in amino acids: CSVESARGYEQYF. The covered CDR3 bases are TGCAGCGTTGAATCGGCCAGGGGATACGAG.

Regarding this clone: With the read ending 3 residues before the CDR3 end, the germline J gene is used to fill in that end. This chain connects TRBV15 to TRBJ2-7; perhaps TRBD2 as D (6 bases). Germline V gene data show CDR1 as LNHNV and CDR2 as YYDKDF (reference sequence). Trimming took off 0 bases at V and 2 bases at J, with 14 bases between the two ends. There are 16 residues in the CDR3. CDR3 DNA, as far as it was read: TGTGCCACCAGCAGAGATAGTCTAGCGCCCGCCTACGAG. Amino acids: CATSRDSLAPAYE. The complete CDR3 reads CATSRDSLAPAYEQYF.

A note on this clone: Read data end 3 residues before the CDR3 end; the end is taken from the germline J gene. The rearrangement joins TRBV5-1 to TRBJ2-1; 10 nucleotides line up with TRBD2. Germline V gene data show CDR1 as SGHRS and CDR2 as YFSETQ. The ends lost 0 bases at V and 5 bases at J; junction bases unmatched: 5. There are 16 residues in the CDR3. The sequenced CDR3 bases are TGCGCCAGCAGCTTGGAGGCTAGCGGGAGACACAATGAG. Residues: CASSLEASGRHNE. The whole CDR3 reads CASSLEASGRHNEQFF.

The DNA read from the CDR3 is TGCAGCGTTTTCCTAGGTGAAAGGTACGAG. Translated: CSVFLGERYE. The CDR3 in full is CSVFLGERYEQYF. The chain uses TRBV29-1 and TRBJ2-7; D gene unclear. The observed sequence ends 3 residues before the CDR3 terminus, with the missing tail filled in from the germline J gene. The CDR3 covers 13 residues. The ends were cut back, 5 bases at V and 4 bases at J, with 15 bases in the middle. CDR1 is SQVTM, CDR2 ANQGSEA, per germline.

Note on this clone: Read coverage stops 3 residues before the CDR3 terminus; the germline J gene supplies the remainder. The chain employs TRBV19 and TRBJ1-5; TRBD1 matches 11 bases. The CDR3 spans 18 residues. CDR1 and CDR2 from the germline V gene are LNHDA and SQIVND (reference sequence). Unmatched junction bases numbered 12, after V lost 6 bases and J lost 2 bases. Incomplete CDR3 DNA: TGTGCCAGTAGCGTAATCGGACAGGGGGCTAGAGGCAATCAGCCC. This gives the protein CASSVIGQGARGNQP. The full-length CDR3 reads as CASSVIGQGARGNQPQHF.

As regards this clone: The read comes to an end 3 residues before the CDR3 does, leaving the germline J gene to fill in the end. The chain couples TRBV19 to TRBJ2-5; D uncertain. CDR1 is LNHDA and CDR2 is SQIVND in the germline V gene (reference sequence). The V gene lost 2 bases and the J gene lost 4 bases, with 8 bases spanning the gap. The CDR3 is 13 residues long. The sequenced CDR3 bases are TGTGCCAGTAGTATACTGTTAGCAGAGACC. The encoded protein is CASSILLAET. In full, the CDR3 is CASSILLAETQYF.

Partial CDR3 DNA: TGTGCCAGCTCACCGACGGGACTAGCGGGAGGTGGAGAGACC. Protein sequence: CASSPTGLAGGGET. The entire CDR3 is CASSPTGLAGGGETQYF. The rearrangement links TRBV18 to TRBJ2-5, with 15 nucleotides matching TRBD2. The CDR3 is cut off 3 residues early in the read; its end comes from the germline J gene. The J segment lost 4 bases and the V segment lost 3 bases, leaving 6 bases of the junction unmatched. This CDR3 contains 17 residues. The germline V gene has CDR1 KGHSH and CDR2 LQKENI.

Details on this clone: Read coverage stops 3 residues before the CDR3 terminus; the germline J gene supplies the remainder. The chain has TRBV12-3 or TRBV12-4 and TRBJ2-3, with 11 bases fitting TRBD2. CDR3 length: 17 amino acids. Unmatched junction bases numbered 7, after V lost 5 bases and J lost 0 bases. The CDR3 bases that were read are TGTGCCAGCAGTGGGGTAGCGGGGGGGTATAGCACAGATACG. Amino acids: CASSGVAGGYSTDT. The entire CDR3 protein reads CASSGVAGGYSTDTQYF.

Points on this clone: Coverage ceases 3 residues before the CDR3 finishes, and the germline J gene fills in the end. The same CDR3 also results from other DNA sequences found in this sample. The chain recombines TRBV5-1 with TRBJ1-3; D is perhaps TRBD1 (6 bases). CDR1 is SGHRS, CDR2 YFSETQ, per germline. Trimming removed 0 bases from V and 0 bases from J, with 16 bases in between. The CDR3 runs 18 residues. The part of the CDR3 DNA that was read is TGCGCCAGCAGCTTGGGGGAGGACAGTTTATTCTCTGGAAACACC. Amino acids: CASSLGEDSLFSGNT. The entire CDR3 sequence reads CASSLGEDSLFSGNTIYF.

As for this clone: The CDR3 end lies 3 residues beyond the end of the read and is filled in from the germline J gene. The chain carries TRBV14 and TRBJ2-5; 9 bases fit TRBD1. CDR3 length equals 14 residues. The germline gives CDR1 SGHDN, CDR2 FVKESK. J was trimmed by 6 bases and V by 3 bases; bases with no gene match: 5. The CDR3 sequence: CASSQATGGQTQYF. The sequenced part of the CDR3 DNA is TGTGCCAGCAGCCAGGCGACAGGGGGACAGACC.